What follows are 8 T cell receptor beta chains derived from one specimen sequenced in a study of beta chain features in type 1 diabetes (dated by TCRdb to the late 2010s). Library preparation was by the immunoSEQ multiplex PCR assay. The High Capacity cDNA Reverse Transcription Kit was used to reverse transcribe all of the isolated RNA, meaning that expressed TCRB transcripts were what got sequenced. TCRdb re-hosts the immuneACCESS table, in-frame sequences only. Its copies lack some clones; in the studies checked, an unresolved V gene accounts for under half of them, and the cause for the rest is not known. This sample is represented by about 700,000 clones; roughly 13% of them were singletons. Approximately 0.02% of the sample goes to the ten largest clones. The full study reports these points: Type 1 diabetes patients showed a moderate but significant shortening of TCRB CDR3 length in all four CD4+ subsets.

Their specific antigens are unknown. What was sequenced was naive CD4+ T cells from blood. The cell subset or site label of this sample denotes: true naive CD4+ T cells. The receptors here all came from a man aged 18-30 years with type 1 diabetes.

The chain links TRBV2 to TRBJ1-5; TRBD1 matches at 7 bases. The CDR3 totals 16 residues. V lost 5 bases, J lost 6 bases, and 13 bases stayed unmatched. Germline V gene lookup returns CDR1 SNHLY and CDR2 FYNNEI. CDR3 amino acids: CASSRQGRGTGQPQHF. The CDR3 bases are TGTGCCAGCAGTCGACAGGGAAGGGGGACCGGTCAGCCCCAGCATTTT.

This sequence joins TRBV6-6 and TRBJ2-1; D is tentatively TRBD1 or TRBD2 (5 bases each). This CDR3 has 15 residues. Per germline, CDR1 MNHNY and CDR2 SVGAGI (reference sequence). Trimming removed 2 bases from V and 7 bases from J, with 15 bases in between. This chain's CDR3 is CASSYLRAWGNEQFF. The CDR3 nucleotides read TGTGCCAGCAGTTACCTCCGGGCCTGGGGGAATGAGCAGTTCTTC.

This clone was detected only a few times. The rearrangement links TRBV15 to TRBJ2-7, with D perhaps matching TRBD1 or TRBD2 (5 bases each). Germline values: CDR1 LNHNV, CDR2 YYDKDF (reference sequence). Trimming took off 0 bases at V and 6 bases at J, with 15 bases between the two ends. The length of the CDR3 is 15 residues. The CDR3 DNA follows: TGTGCCACCAGCAGAGATCTTAGGGACCCGGGCGAGCAGTACTTC. Translation: CATSRDLRDPGEQYF.

Only a few counts were recorded for this clone. The genes are TRBV5-1 and TRBJ1-6; no clear D. Germline values: CDR1 SGHRS, CDR2 YFSETQ. This CDR3 has 15 residues. Trimming stripped 0 bases from V and 10 bases from J, with 14 bases between. The CDR3 loop is CASSLAGRRYSPLHF. CDR3 sequence (DNA): TGCGCCAGCAGCTTGGCGGGGAGAAGGTACTCACCCCTCCACTTT.

In this sample, this clone turned up a few times. The rearrangement joins TRBV4-1 to TRBJ1-5, with 7 bases lining up with TRBD1. The CDR3 has 15 amino acids. Germline assignment: CDR1 MGHRA and CDR2 YSYEKL. With 5 bases clipped from V and 1 base from J, the junction kept 5 bases outside the gene matches. CDR3 DNA: TGCGCCAGCAGCTTACCGGGACAGAGCAATCAGCCCCAGCATTTT. Translated, it gives CASSLPGQSNQPQHF.

V is TRBV7-9 and J is TRBJ2-5; weak D call: TRBD2 (5 bases). V was trimmed by 7 bases and J by 1 base, leaving 10 bases between them. CDR1 and CDR2 from the germline V gene are SEHNR and FQNEAQ (reference sequence). The CDR3 has 13 amino acids. The CDR3 loop reads CASTLGSQETQYF. CDR3 bases: TGTGCCAGCACTCTGGGGAGCCAAGAGACCCAGTACTTC.

The rearrangement links TRBV7-9 to TRBJ2-5; perhaps TRBD1 as D (5 bases). Germline V gene data show CDR1 as SEHNR and CDR2 as FQNEAQ (reference sequence). V shed 4 bases and J shed 2 bases, with 8 bases lying between them. This CDR3 contains 13 residues. The CDR3 is CASSSTDQETQYF. DNA of the CDR3: TGTGCCAGCAGCTCGACAGATCAAGAGACCCAGTACTTC.

This clone was counted only a few times. This rearrangement joins TRBV5-6 to TRBJ2-5; TRBD2 aligns across 8 bases. The CDR3 spans 14 residues. V lost 3 bases, J lost 4 bases, and 5 bases stayed unmatched. The germline V gene has CDR1 SGHDT and CDR2 YYEEEE. The CDR3 DNA sequence: TGTGCCAGCAGCTCGACTAGCGACGGAGAGACCCAGTACTTC. This codes for CASSSTSDGETQYF.